Listed below are T cell receptor beta chains from one sample, sequenced in a study of shared clonotypes between healthy human individuals. Here immunoSEQ multiplex PCR was the method, and the copy in TCRdb shows in-frame clones only, minus some. The table has 2 million to 3 million clones, over 85% seen once; the top ten hold more than 0.35%. Material for sequencing was naive CD4+ T cells from PBMCs. The receptor source for this set is a man between 18 and 29 years old in good health. Some clones in this sample may be carry-over from other donors' samples. Each CDR3 is given with its conserved first and last residue. A D gene is named only where the DNA matches it firmly. The size field is filled for only some rows; it gives once, few, many or a size class.

j_gene: TRBJ2-7
abundance: .
d_gene: .
v_gene: TRBV7-3
CDR3aa: CASSLNGPPYEQYF
CDR3nt: TGTGCCAGCAGCTTAAACGGGCCACCTTACGAGCAGTACTTC

j_gene: TRBJ1-2
abundance: .
d_gene: .
v_gene: TRBV19
CDR3aa: CASIRTTGANYGYTF
CDR3nt: TGTGCCAGTATCCGGACCACGGGGGCGAACTATGGCTACACCTTC

j_gene: TRBJ2-5
abundance: .
d_gene: .
v_gene: TRBV15
CDR3aa: CATKRGTGAETQYF
CDR3nt: TGTGCCACCAAGCGAGGGACTGGAGCGGAGACCCAGTACTTC

j_gene: TRBJ2-7
abundance: .
d_gene: .
v_gene: TRBV6-5
CDR3aa: CASSYGGQEQYF
CDR3nt: TGTGCCAGCAGTTATGGAGGGCAAGAGCAGTACTTC

j_gene: TRBJ1-3
abundance: .
d_gene: .
v_gene: TRBV28
CDR3aa: CASSLFGRLSGNTIYF
CDR3nt: TGTGCCAGCAGTTTATTTGGACGGCTGTCTGGAAACACCATATATTTT

j_gene: TRBJ1-4
abundance: .
d_gene: TRBD1
v_gene: TRBV7-9
CDR3aa: CASSDDRVNEKLFF
CDR3nt: TGTGCCAGCAGCGATGACAGGGTAAATGAAAAACTGTTTTTT

j_gene: TRBJ2-7
abundance: .
d_gene: .
v_gene: TRBV27
CDR3aa: CASSSRPGKSEQYF
CDR3nt: TGTGCCAGCAGTTCCCGTCCCGGGAAAAGCGAGCAGTACTTC

j_gene: TRBJ1-4
abundance: .
d_gene: .
v_gene: TRBV30
CDR3aa: CAWNPPRGINEKLFF
CDR3nt: TGTGCCTGGAACCCCCCCCGAGGAATAAATGAAAAACTGTTTTTT

j_gene: TRBJ2-3
abundance: .
d_gene: .
v_gene: TRBV28
CDR3aa: CASSGGLDTQYF
CDR3nt: TGTGCCAGCAGTGGGGGACTGGATACGCAGTATTTT

j_gene: TRBJ2-3
abundance: .
d_gene: .
v_gene: TRBV5-4
CDR3aa: CASSQEGRVGRTDTQYF
CDR3nt: TGTGCCAGCAGCCAGGAAGGCCGCGTGGGGCGCACAGATACGCAGTATTTT

j_gene: TRBJ2-1
abundance: .
d_gene: TRBD2
v_gene: TRBV9
CDR3aa: CASSPRESSGRANEQFF
CDR3nt: TGTGCCAGCAGCCCCAGAGAGTCTAGCGGGAGGGCCAATGAGCAGTTCTTC

j_gene: TRBJ2-3
abundance: .
d_gene: .
v_gene: TRBV12-5
CDR3aa: CASARSGEGTDTQYF
CDR3nt: TGTGCTAGTGCGAGGTCGGGGGAAGGAACAGATACGCAGTATTTT

j_gene: TRBJ2-1
abundance: once
d_gene: .
v_gene: TRBV2
CDR3aa: CASSDGYASGNEQFF
CDR3nt: TGTGCCAGCAGTGATGGGTATGCAAGCGGCAATGAGCAGTTCTTC

j_gene: TRBJ2-7
abundance: .
d_gene: .
v_gene: TRBV7-8
CDR3aa: CASSARGRLYEQYF
CDR3nt: TGTGCCAGCAGCGCTAGGGGGAGACTCTACGAGCAGTACTTC

j_gene: TRBJ1-1
abundance: .
d_gene: TRBD1
v_gene: TRBV19
CDR3aa: CASRETGMNTEAFF
CDR3nt: TGTGCCAGTAGGGAGACAGGGATGAACACTGAAGCTTTCTTT

j_gene: TRBJ2-1
abundance: .
d_gene: TRBD2
v_gene: TRBV7-2
CDR3aa: CASSEGLAVTYNEQFF
CDR3nt: TGTGCCAGCAGCGAAGGACTAGCGGTAACCTACAATGAGCAGTTCTTC

j_gene: TRBJ1-2
abundance: .
d_gene: .
v_gene: TRBV11-2
CDR3aa: CASSTLGVNYGYTF
CDR3nt: TGTGCCAGCAGCACATTAGGAGTAAACTATGGCTACACCTTC

j_gene: TRBJ2-3
abundance: once
d_gene: .
v_gene: TRBV19
CDR3aa: CASSSVTDTQYF
CDR3nt: TGTGCCAGTAGTAGTGTCACAGATACGCAGTATTTT